Below, one T cell receptor (beta chain) is given with its context. This record belongs to a study of blood T cell repertoires in COVID-19. Turning to the study itself: PBMCs, B-cell-depleted T cells, or T cells provided the cDNA or gDNA that made up the material.

Produced via immunoSEQ multiplex PCR; TCRdb's table is partial and in-frame only. In the table there are about 370,000 clones, around 87% of which are singletons. The germline V gene has CDR1 SNHLY and CDR2 FYNNEI. The CDR3 is 16 residues long. V shed 5 bases and J 3 bases; nucleotides not matched to a gene: 10. The chain has TRBV2 and TRBJ2-3; 8 bases line up with TRBD1. Sequencing was performed on peripheral blood. This clonotype was obtained from a woman in her twenties or thirties with COVID-19, enrolled during active disease. CDR3 residues: CASSSTTGGWTDTQYF. In DNA, the CDR3 is TGTGCCAGCAGTTCAACAACAGGGGGTTGGACAGATACGCAGTATTTT.